These 3 T cell receptor beta chains share one sample of origin, sequenced in a study of shared clonotypes between healthy human individuals. Sequencing used immunoSEQ multiplex PCR; TCRdb keeps in-frame clones, though not all of them. The data contain roughly 2 million clones, over 85% of them singletons. The material sequenced was naive CD4+ T cells sorted from blood. The subset denotes: CD45RA+ positively selected. These receptors were obtained from a man aged 18 to 29 in good health.

This clone was picked up one time. The CDR3 sequence is CATSRARINTGELFF. CDR3 sequence (DNA): TGTGCCACCAGCAGAGCACGGATAAACACCGGGGAGCTGTTTTTT. The chain combines TRBV15 with TRBJ2-2; no firm D call. CDR3 length equals 15 residues. The germline V gene encodes CDR1 LNHNV and CDR2 YYDKDF (reference sequence). Trimming took off 1 base at V and 2 bases at J, with 8 bases between the two ends. The variable domain in full, with the rest retrieved from reference TRBV15 and TRBJ2-2, is DAMVIQNPRYQVTQFGKPVTLSCSQTLNHNVMYWYQQKSSQAPKLLFHYYDKDFNNEADTPDNFQSRRPNTSFCFLDIRSPGLGDTAMYLCATSRARINTGELFFGEGSRLTVL.

Details on this clone: In the same sample, other DNA sequences code for this CDR3. The J gene is TRBJ1-1, the V gene TRBV18; D gene uncertain. V lost 1 base, J lost 3 bases, and 6 bases lay in between. This CDR3 contains 13 residues. Looked up from germline, CDR1 is KGHSH and CDR2 is LQKENI. In DNA form, the CDR3 reads TGTGCCAGCTCACCACAGGGTTACACTGAAGCTTTCTTT. Its protein product is CASSPQGYTEAFF.

The CDR3 nucleotides read TGCGCCAGCAGCTTTGGACTAGCGGGGAGCTCCTACAATGAGCAGTTCTTC. The encoded protein is CASSFGLAGSSYNEQFF. The V call is TRBV5-1, the J call TRBJ2-1; 12 bases fit TRBD2. Unmatched junction bases numbered 3, after V lost 2 bases and J lost 0 bases. In germline, CDR1 is SGHRS, CDR2 YFSETQ. CDR3 length: 17 residues.